The 11 T cell receptor beta chains in this list originate from one sample, sequenced in a study of shared clonotypes between healthy human individuals (dated by TCRdb to 2020 to 2022). Library generation was performed with the immunoSEQ multiplex PCR assay. As stored in TCRdb, this immuneACCESS dataset retains in-frame rearrangements with V and J assigned. A fraction of the clones does not appear; measured against another copy, unresolved V genes explain less than half of the discrepancy, and the remainder lacks a known reason. This sample has 450,000 to 500,000 clones in its table, and 70% to 85% of those were observed once. Together, the top ten hold around 11% of the sample. The source material was PBMCs. Receptors originate from a woman aged 40 to 50 in good health. Some clones in this sample may be carry-over from other donors' samples.

The rearrangement links TRBV5-4 to TRBJ1-4; unclear D gene. V lost 4 bases to trimming and J lost 3 bases, with 10 bases between them. The CDR3 contains 14 residues. The germline gives CDR1 SGHNT, CDR2 YYREEE (reference sequence). The CDR3 nucleotides are TGTGCCAGCAGCCAGGACGGACCTAATGAAAAACTGTTTTTT. Translation: CASSQDGPNEKLFF.

Remarks on this clone: A read error may explain this, as a much larger clone is one base away. The same CDR3 also results from other DNA sequences found in this sample. J is TRBJ2-5 and V is TRBV19; 8 bases match TRBD2. Germline V gives CDR1 LNHDA, CDR2 SQIVND (reference sequence). V was pared by 5 bases and J by 5 bases, with 13 bases of the junction left unmatched. CDR3 length: 16 residues. The CDR3 sequence is CASSFGTSGRGETQYF. CDR3 sequence (DNA): TGTGCCAGTAGTTTCGGGACTAGTGGGAGGGGGGAGACCCAGTACTTC.

The V gene is TRBV7-9, the J gene TRBJ1-1, with D possibly matching TRBD1 (5 bases). This CDR3 has 17 amino acids. Germline CDR1 is SEHNR and CDR2 is FQNEAQ (reference sequence). V was trimmed by 1 base and J by 3 bases, leaving 18 bases between them. CDR3 amino acids: CASSLGDWRGTHTEAFF. CDR3 DNA: TGTGCCAGCAGCTTAGGGGATTGGAGGGGAACCCACACTGAAGCTTTCTTT.

This rearrangement joins TRBV20-1 to TRBJ2-1; no reliable D call. Trimming stripped 5 bases from V and 9 bases from J, with 8 bases between. The CDR3 length is 10 residues. Germline CDR1 is DFQATT and CDR2 is SNEGSKA (reference sequence). The CDR3 loop reads CSALSAEQFF. The DNA for the CDR3 is TGCAGTGCTTTGAGTGCTGAGCAGTTCTTC.

This clone was counted a few times. The chain links TRBV5-1 to TRBJ2-7, with 9 nucleotides matching TRBD2. The CDR3 runs 15 residues. The ends lost 0 bases at V and 7 bases at J; junction bases unmatched: 8. Per the germline V gene, CDR1 is SGHRS and CDR2 is YFSETQ. Here the CDR3 DNA reads TGCGCCAGCAGCTTGGGTGTAGCGGGAGTTCAGGAGCAGTACTTC. Protein sequence: CASSLGVAGVQEQYF.

The chain links TRBV18 to TRBJ2-7, with 8 bases matching TRBD1. The length of the CDR3 is 14 residues. Germline CDR1 reads KGHSH; CDR2 reads LQKENI. V dropped 5 bases and J dropped 2; count of bases not matched to a gene: 5. CDR3 sequence: CASSGTGVTYEQYF. The CDR3 DNA reads TGTGCCAGCTCAGGGACAGGCGTTACCTACGAGCAGTACTTC.

The chain carries TRBV28 and TRBJ1-2, with TRBD1 identical over 10 bases. Germline CDR1 is MDHEN and CDR2 is SYDVKM. This CDR3 is built from 13 residues. After removal of 4 bases from V and 7 bases from J, the junction contained 3 bases not matched to a gene. The CDR3 region has the DNA TGTGCCAGCAGTTCGACAGGGGGCAGTGGCTACACCTTC. It specifies CASSSTGGSGYTF.

The chain has TRBV5-1 and TRBJ1-1; maybe TRBD1 (6 bases). This CDR3 is built from 13 residues. The V and J ends lost 5 bases and 4 bases respectively, with 12 bases between them. CDR1 and CDR2 (germline): SGHRS, YFSETQ. In DNA form, the CDR3 reads TGCGCCAGCAGTGGGGGCGTAAGCACTGAAGCTTTCTTT. Translation: CASSGGVSTEAFF. The full variable domain, in which reference TRBV5-1 and TRBJ1-1 provide the parts outside the CDR3, is KAGVTQTPRYLIKTRGQQVTLSCSPISGHRSVSWYQQTPGQGLQFLFEYFSETQRNKGNFPGRFSGRQFSNSRSEMNVSTLELGDSALYLCASSGGVSTEAFFGQGTRLTVV.

This rearrangement joins TRBV6-1 to TRBJ2-3; D is perhaps TRBD1 (6 bases). Trimming left V 5 bases short and J 2 bases short, with 11 bases between. Germline V lookup: CDR1 MNHNS, CDR2 SASEGT. The CDR3 totals 14 residues. Written as DNA, the CDR3 is TGTGCCAGCAGTCGGGACACCTCCACAGATACGCAGTATTTT. Translated: CASSRDTSTDTQYF.

The CDR3 is CASSPESSGYGWDTQYF. CDR3 DNA sequence: TGTGCCAGCAGCCCTGAGAGTAGCGGTTACGGGTGGGATACGCAGTATTTT. The rearrangement joins TRBV5-4 to TRBJ2-3, with a possible D match to TRBD2 (6 bases). Per germline, CDR1 SGHNT and CDR2 YYREEE (reference sequence). The V end was cut by 4 bases, the J end by 6 bases, with 24 bases between. The CDR3 sequence is 17 residues long.

The chain combines TRBV13 with TRBJ2-3, with 8 bases matching TRBD2. V lost 2 bases and J lost 11; bases outside the gene matches: 6. Germline lookup yields CDR1 PRHDT and CDR2 FYEKMQ (reference sequence). The CDR3 is 13 amino acids. The CDR3 is CASSLRVTSGQYF. CDR3 nucleotides: TGTGCCAGCAGCTTACGGGTAACTAGCGGGCAGTATTTT.